The rows below give T cell receptor beta chains drawn from one sample of a study of blood T cell repertoires in COVID-19. This table comes from immunoSEQ multiplex PCR, and its TCRdb copy is limited to in-frame clones, with some not included. The repertoire holds fewer than 300,000 clones, with about 70% as singletons. Sequencing input: peripheral blood. The origin of the receptors is an elderly woman with acute or convalescent COVID-19. CDR3s include the opening cysteine and the closing phenylalanine or tryptophan. A D gene is named only where the DNA matches it firmly.

J gene | V gene | D gene | CDR3 protein
TRBJ1-1 | TRBV21-1 | NA | CARCSGGTEAFF
TRBJ2-4 | TRBV6-1 | TRBD2 | CASSALAGTSDLAKNIQYF
TRBJ1-4 | TRBV4-3 | TRBD1 | CASSQDPNVYATGEKLFF
TRBJ2-7 | TRBV12-3/TRBV12-4 | TRBD1 | CASSQGTGLNF
TRBJ2-7 | TRBV3-1/TRBV3-2 | NA | CASSLLGTYEQYF
TRBJ2-7 | TRBV19 | NA | CASSISGDPYEQYF
TRBJ1-1 | TRBV2 | TRBD1 | CASSQQGAEAFF
TRBJ2-1 | TRBV6-5 | TRBD2 | CASRDAGGAYNEQFF
TRBJ2-5 | TRBV2 | NA | CASITEGRETQYF
TRBJ1-3 | TRBV2 | NA | CASSVSGDTIYF
TRBJ2-2 | TRBV30 | NA | CAWSPQGTGELFF
TRBJ2-3 | TRBV6-5 | NA | CASSYRLVSDTQYF
TRBJ1-4 | TRBV4-1 | TRBD1 | CASSLRDRGKLFF
TRBJ2-5 | TRBV18 | NA | CASSPNLGSQETQYF
TRBJ2-7 | TRBV29-1 | NA | CSVVVSSYEQYF
TRBJ1-1 | TRBV5-4 | NA | CASSFPGQGSTEAFF
TRBJ1-2 | TRBV4-1 | NA | CASSQGHRDYGYTF
TRBJ2-3 | TRBV6-2/TRBV6-3 | TRBD2 | CASSLSGSFGTQYF
TRBJ1-3 | TRBV9 | TRBD1 | CASSVTVGQYNTIYF
TRBJ2-1 | TRBV9 | TRBD1 | CASSPNGQGGNEQFF
TRBJ1-6 | TRBV3-1/TRBV3-2 | TRBD1 | CASSQPRGTGSSPLHF
TRBJ1-1 | TRBV2 | NA | CATHRDVNTEAFF
TRBJ2-2 | TRBV6-4 | NA | CASTGESGTGELFF
TRBJ2-1 | TRBV19 | TRBD2 | CASSPTSGRAVEQFF
TRBJ2-6 | TRBV12-5 | NA | CASGSPRSGANVLTF
TRBJ1-6 | TRBV5-5 | NA | CASSLGLGGISPLHF
TRBJ1-1 | TRBV5-5 | TRBD1 | CASTLFDRETEAFF
TRBJ2-7 | TRBV7-2 | TRBD1 | CASSLAGAGGEQYF
TRBJ2-7 | TRBV10-2 | NA | CASTAGPGYEQYF
TRBJ1-3 | TRBV19 | NA | CASRQGAVSGNTIYF
TRBJ1-3 | TRBV14 | NA | CASSWSQGFSGNTIYF
TRBJ2-6 | TRBV30 | NA | CVLSSGANVLTF
TRBJ2-6 | TRBV11-3 | TRBD1 | CASSFGTGGSGANVLTF
TRBJ1-4 | TRBV7-8 | TRBD1 | CASSIGTGRREKLFF
TRBJ2-1 | TRBV3-1/TRBV3-2 | NA | CASSQGPTPYNEQFF
TRBJ1-3 | TRBV18 | NA | CASSPASQGLGNTIYF
TRBJ1-2 | TRBV4-2 | TRBD1 | CASSQEDRGRTGYTF
TRBJ2-5 | TRBV5-1 | TRBD2 | CASSSQLAGGEETQYF
TRBJ2-3 | TRBV11-2 | TRBD2 | CASSRERGGKADTQYF
TRBJ1-6 | TRBV27 | NA | CASRPQGIRSPLHF
TRBJ2-3 | TRBV5-4 | NA | CASSSALSSDTQYF
TRBJ1-2 | TRBV3-1/TRBV3-2 | NA | CASSQVQGSNYGYTF
TRBJ2-7 | TRBV4-1 | TRBD1 | CASSQIDRDEQYF
TRBJ1-1 | TRBV23-1 | TRBD1 | CASSQSLVGTGRTEAFF
TRBJ2-7 | TRBV5-6 | TRBD1 | CASSRDRSYEQYF
TRBJ2-1 | TRBV6-1 | NA | CASSEVQASKGQFF
TRBJ2-3 | TRBV5-1 | TRBD2 | CASSPGTSGAMGGTQYF
TRBJ2-1 | TRBV19 | NA | CASSIVERGSNEQFF
TRBJ1-6 | TRBV28 | NA | CASSQERESPLHF
TRBJ2-1 | TRBV18 | TRBD1 | CASSPGTDFSYNEQFF
TRBJ1-1 | TRBV5-1 | NA | CASSLGSGINTEAFF
TRBJ2-7 | TRBV6-8 | NA | CASSYSSRGGEQNNSYEQYF
TRBJ2-3 | TRBV5-6 | TRBD1 | CASSPRTGGNTQYF
TRBJ2-7 | TRBV5-1 | NA | CASSKVDPGEEQYF
TRBJ1-1 | TRBV4-3 | NA | CASSQDRKGWTEAFF
TRBJ2-7 | TRBV11-1 | TRBD1 | CASSPDRGYEQYF